The rows below give T cell receptor beta chains drawn from one sample of a study of T cell responses to AZD1222 COVID-19 vaccine. The method was immunoSEQ multiplex PCR; TCRdb's version includes in-frame clones alone and lacks a portion of them. The sample comprises 190,000 or so clones, approximately 93% of which are singletons, and around 1% rests with the top ten. The material sequenced was peripheral blood, taken 28 days after the second AZD1222 dose. These TCRs come from an adult who received the AZD1222 COVID-19 vaccine. Each CDR3 is given with its conserved first and last residue. D genes are given only for firm matches. Rows give clone size only sometimes, using once, few, many, or a class for an expanded clone.

abundance	v_gene	j_gene	d_gene	CDR3aa
-	TRBV5-6	TRBJ1-5	TRBD1	CASSSNRGAPRNQPQHF
-	TRBV15	TRBJ2-7	-	CATSRDSGPQGEQYF
-	TRBV9	TRBJ2-5	-	CASSATTSDGGTQYF
-	TRBV5-1	TRBJ2-7	TRBD1	CASLDGTGSNEQYF
-	TRBV7-3	TRBJ2-1	TRBD1	CASSPLTGTAYNEQFF
-	TRBV6-1	TRBJ1-2	-	CASSFQTANYGYTF
-	TRBV11-2	TRBJ2-7	-	CASSPRWLSGTESYEQYF
-	TRBV7-3	TRBJ1-1	-	CASRAPGAEAFF
-	TRBV30	TRBJ2-3	-	CAWSSTPSPTDTQYF
-	TRBV6-2/TRBV6-3	TRBJ2-7	-	CASSYSAYEQYF
-	TRBV6-5	TRBJ1-6	-	CASSLRDGGSPLHF
-	TRBV4-1	TRBJ2-4	-	CASSHQRVGTVAKNIQYF
-	TRBV12-3/TRBV12-4	TRBJ2-3	-	CASNSGLDTQYF
-	TRBV29-1	TRBJ1-3	-	CSVGTQGLGGNTIYF
-	TRBV19	TRBJ2-2	-	CASSPHPNTGELFF
once	TRBV24-1	TRBJ2-5	-	CATSDGADYQETQYF
-	TRBV19	TRBJ1-2	-	CASSISSDYGYTF
-	TRBV6-2/TRBV6-3	TRBJ1-5	-	CASSWGTIQPQHF
-	TRBV11-2	TRBJ2-3	TRBD2	CASSLEGAGVTDTQYF
-	TRBV7-9	TRBJ1-2	-	CASSLERVGYGYTF
-	TRBV28	TRBJ1-1	-	CAVTGQPNTEAFF
once	TRBV13	TRBJ2-3	-	CASSLIGNTDTQYF
-	TRBV10-3	TRBJ2-1	TRBD1	CAIRPGQGSNEQFF
-	TRBV5-1	TRBJ2-3	-	CASSLGTTSTDTQYF
-	TRBV29-1	TRBJ1-1	-	CSFNRRDEAFF
-	TRBV19	TRBJ1-2	TRBD1	CASRSTGDYGYTF
once	TRBV5-1	TRBJ2-1	-	CASSLGTSSANEQFF
-	TRBV5-4	TRBJ1-3	-	CASSLLPSGNTIYF
-	TRBV28	TRBJ1-5	-	CASYRDPNQPQHF
-	TRBV4-1	TRBJ2-1	TRBD2	CASSQTTSGGALNEQFF
-	TRBV10-3	TRBJ1-1	-	CAINSMNTEAFF
-	TRBV4-3	TRBJ1-2	-	CASSQGPGAGDYGYTF
once	TRBV5-1	TRBJ2-1	TRBD1	CASRRTGGSLPYNEQFF
-	TRBV6-5	TRBJ2-1	-	CASSWLARGGDEQFF
once	TRBV7-7	TRBJ2-5	-	CASSLGRRETQYF
-	TRBV10-3	TRBJ1-2	-	CAISEQGRSEYGYTF
-	TRBV29-1	TRBJ1-1	-	CSAGLSEAFF
once	TRBV7-9	TRBJ2-5	-	CASRSGARQETQYF
-	TRBV13	TRBJ2-3	TRBD2	CASSLEGGGLTDTQYF
-	TRBV5-1	TRBJ1-1	-	CASSSGSTEAFF